One T cell receptor (beta chain) is described in this entry. What it recognizes is unknown. TCRdb reanalysed the 5' RACE reads using MiXCR and keeps one entry per CDR3 protein. Of approximately 600,000 distinct CDR3 sequences in the sample, 7% to 7.5% were seen once. The data originate from a study of identical twins. Study observations and caveats: Compared with models, monozygotic twins showed more out-of-frame TCR alpha sharing. Invariant populations such as MAIT and iNKT cells could partly muddle zero-insertion analyses. A lower insertion count was a feature of abundant cord blood beta clonotypes, with no such feature in memory repertoires.

The CDR3 has 13 residues. V shed 3 bases and J 5 bases; nucleotides not matched to a gene: 4. The same specimen was also included in a second study, on yellow fever vaccine responses in identical twins.

The origin of this receptor is a woman younger than 30 in good health. This chain uses TRBV12-3 or TRBV12-4 with TRBJ2-7; TRBD2 aligns across 7 bases. The sample taken for sequencing was PBMCs. The CDR3 DNA reads as TGTGCCAGCAGTTTCGGGGGAGGGGACGAGCAGTACTTC. This encodes CASSFGGGDEQYF.